The source of this T cell receptor (beta chain) is a study of T cells in Graves' hyperthyroidism and ophthalmopathy. V was cut by 7 bases and J by 0 bases, with 10 bases left in between. The CDR3 loop spans 13 amino acids. Germline V gives CDR1 SGDLS, CDR2 YYNGEE. In making diagnoses, clinical symptoms, serum thyroxine and TRAb, thyroid ultrasound and orbital computed tomography were all used. As concerns this clonotype: No antigen is known for it.

Study results and limitations: In blood, most of the thyroid clonotypes expanded above 0.001 were also present. Using 13 V-J features, a model discriminated ophthalmopathy from stable hyperthyroidism.

RNA transcripts yielded amplified TCR beta CDR3 regions. In the first-round RT-PCR of the TCR CDR3, the HTBI primer set was used. TCRdb called the multiplex PCR reads again in MiXCR, with one record for every CDR3 protein. Of over 650,000 distinct CDR3 sequences listed, about 45% were seen once; the top ten hold about 7.2%. What was sequenced was peripheral blood or thyroid tissue (not recorded which). This sequence was found in an adult man with Graves' disease, either hyperthyroidism or ophthalmopathy (not recorded which). The chain is built from TRBV9 and TRBJ1-1; D gene unclear. The CDR3 DNA is TGTGCCAGCTCCTTTGAGGTGAACACTGAAGCTTTCTTT. It encodes CASSFEVNTEAFF. Full variable domain (rest looked up from reference TRBV9 and TRBJ1-1): DSGVTQTPKHLITATGQRVTLRCSPRSGDLSVYWYQQSLDQGLQFLIQYYNGEERAKGNILERFSAQQFPDLHSELNLSSLELGDSALYFCASSFEVNTEAFFGQGTRLTVV.